This paragraph reports one TCR beta chain. Its antigen is unidentified. This specimen comes from a study of identical twins. Study-wide results and caveats: The analysis was cross-sectional rather than longitudinal within donors.

TCRdb fed the 5' RACE reads into MiXCR, producing one record per CDR3 protein. The top ten clones hold about 0.25% of a sample with around 1.7 million distinct CDR3 sequences, less than 35% of them seen once. Germline V lookup: CDR1 SGHAT, CDR2 FQNNGV. Trimming stripped 6 bases from V and 1 base from J, with 11 bases between. The CDR3 consists of 14 residues. The TCR was taken from a newborn girl in good health. V and J are TRBV11-2 and TRBJ2-3; D gene unclear. The sequencing input was cord blood. CDR3 nucleotide sequence: TGTGCCAGCAGGCTAAGGCTCCGCACAGATACGCAGTATTTT. Amino acid sequence: CASRLRLRTDTQYF. Filled out from reference TRBV11-2 and TRBJ2-3, the complete variable domain reads EAGVAQSPRYKIIEKRQSVAFWCNPISGHATLYWYQQILGQGPKLLIQFQNNGVVDDSQLPKDRFSAERLKGVDSTLKIQPAKLEDSAVYLCASRLRLRTDTQYFGPGTRLTVL.